This T cell receptor beta chain was recorded in a study of metastatic and nonmetastatic thyroid tumors. About the study: The comparison covered peripheral blood and tumor or nodule tissue in malignant and benign thyroid patients.

This clone was detected only a few times. Its antigen is currently unknown. This clone may be a read error of a much larger clone one base away. Here the CDR3 omits its conserved ending phenylalanine or tryptophan, so a read error is the likely source. The germline V gene encodes CDR1 SGHTA and CDR2 FQGNSA. Trimming cost V 8 bases and J 7 bases, with 14 bases left between them. This CDR3 has 12 amino acids. Study-wide points: Significantly higher TCR beta diversity was reportedly seen in malignant thyroid tumors than benign nodules, in blood and tumor.

Among the patients, none had received any treatment before thyroid surgery. In the authors' methods: Construction of a distant-metastasis classifier for papillary thyroid cancer relied on CDR3 differences across clinicopathological groups. TCRdb re-called clones via MiXCR from the PCR reads. TCRdb, not the original authors, processed these V and J calls. Counted here are some 2,100 clones, roughly 9.8% occurring once; the ten biggest clones make up 11% to 15%. The sequence came from a female donor with papillary thyroid cancer or a benign thyroid nodule (not recorded which). Some clones in this sample may be carry-over from other donors' samples. The specimen was tumor tissue. This chain uses TRBV7-2 with TRBJ1-1; D not resolved. The CDR3 nucleotides are TGTGCCAGCGCCCGGAAGGACTTTGAAGCTTTCTCT. Amino acid sequence: CASARKDFEAFS.